Shown below are 15 T cell receptor beta chains from a single sample sequenced in a study of shared clonotypes between healthy human individuals. Data came from immunoSEQ multiplex PCR; TCRdb stores just in-frame clones and leaves some out. The sample includes about 1.5 million clones, roughly 96% of them seen just once. Sequenced material: naive CD4+ T cells sorted from blood. Regarding subset: CD45RA+ positively selected. These receptor sequences come from a man aged 25-45 years in good health.

In the case of this clone: Likely a read error: the CDR3 ends without its conserved phenylalanine or tryptophan. This rearrangement joins TRBV6-5 to TRBJ1-1; D gene ambiguous. Trimming left V 5 bases short and J 4 bases short, with 11 bases between. CDR3 length: 13 amino acids. CDR1 MNHEY and CDR2 SVGAGI come from the germline V gene. DNA for the CDR3: TGTGCCAGCAGTCCCGGCATGCTCACTGAAGCTTTCCTT. Encoded protein: CASSPGMLTEAFL.

The CDR3 spells CASSYSRWAGGYTF. The CDR3 DNA reads TGTGCCAGCAGTTACTCGAGATGGGCAGGGGGCTACACCTTC. The chain uses TRBV6-5 and TRBJ1-2; D perhaps matches TRBD1 (5 bases). Germline lookup yields CDR1 MNHEY and CDR2 SVGAGI. CDR3 size: 14 residues. V was clipped by 0 bases and J by 8 bases, with 13 bases between them.

V gene TRBV19 combines with J gene TRBJ1-5; 11 bases agree with TRBD1. Per the germline V gene, CDR1 is LNHDA and CDR2 is SQIVND (reference sequence). The J segment lost 4 bases and the V segment lost 5 bases, leaving 4 bases of the junction unmatched. This CDR3 spans 15 amino acids. In nucleotides, the CDR3 is TGTGCCAGTAGTGATTGGGACAGGGGGAATCAGCCCCAGCATTTT. Protein: CASSDWDRGNQPQHF.

The rearrangement uses TRBV9 and TRBJ2-6, with 7 bases matching TRBD1. V lost 4 bases and J lost 4; bases outside the gene matches: 8. There are 16 residues in the CDR3. Germline loops: CDR1 SGDLS, CDR2 YYNGEE. CDR3: CASSPRQGHGANVLTF. DNA for the CDR3: TGTGCCAGCAGCCCAAGACAGGGTCACGGGGCCAACGTCCTGACTTTC.

The V call is TRBV29-1, the J call TRBJ2-5; D call uncertain. CDR3 length equals 12 residues. V was cut by 0 bases and J by 8 bases, with 10 bases left in between. The germline gives CDR1 SQVTM, CDR2 ANQGSEA. The DNA for the CDR3 is TGCAGCGTTGAAGACCCAAGAGACACCCAGTACTTC. Translating gives CSVEDPRDTQYF. Full variable domain (missing parts from reference TRBV29-1 and TRBJ2-5): SAVISQKPSRDICQRGTSLTIQCQVDSQVTMMFWYRQQPGQSLTLIATANQGSEATYESGFVIDKFPISRPNLTFSTLTVSNMSPEDSSIYLCSVEDPRDTQYFGPGTRLLVL.

The rearrangement uses TRBV6-1 and TRBJ2-2, with 12 bases fitting TRBD2. The V segment lost 4 bases and the J segment 8 bases; nucleotides outside the gene matches: 8. CDR1 is MNHNS, CDR2 SASEGT, per germline. The CDR3 covers 16 residues. DNA for the CDR3: TGTGCCAGCAGTGTCCTAGCGGGAGGGCCAGGGGGGGAGCTGTTTTTT. Amino acid sequence: CASSVLAGGPGGELFF.

J is TRBJ2-6 and V is TRBV6-5; TRBD1 matches 7 bases. This CDR3 spans 15 amino acids. Per the germline V gene, CDR1 is MNHEY and CDR2 is SVGAGI. J gave up 8 bases and V 5 bases, and 9 bases lay outside the gene matches. The CDR3: CASSPRQGTSNVLTF. The CDR3 DNA reads TGTGCCAGCAGTCCCCGACAGGGAACTTCCAACGTCCTGACTTTC.

The V and J genes are TRBV5-5 and TRBJ1-2; the match to TRBD1 covers 9 bases. With V trimmed by 4 bases and J by 6 bases, 13 bases remained unmatched. This CDR3 has 16 amino acids. Germline V gives CDR1 SGHKS, CDR2 YYEKEE (reference sequence). The CDR3 DNA is TGTGCCAGCAGCGTCGCGGGGACAGGGTGGGGAGATGGCTACACCTTC. It encodes CASSVAGTGWGDGYTF.

The chain couples TRBV2 to TRBJ2-7; TRBD2 agrees at 15 bases. The CDR3 sequence is 16 residues long. CDR1 and CDR2 from the germline V gene are SNHLY and FYNNEI. V shed 3 bases and J 1 base; nucleotides not matched to a gene: 1. In DNA, the CDR3 is TGTGCCAGCAGTGATGGACTAGCGGGAGGGTCCTACGAGCAGTACTTC. As protein: CASSDGLAGGSYEQYF.

J is TRBJ1-2 and V is TRBV15, with unresolved D. The CDR3 has 12 residues. V was trimmed by 0 bases and J by 13 bases, leaving 12 bases between them. In germline, CDR1 is LNHNV, CDR2 YYDKDF (reference sequence). The CDR3 spells CATSRDSTVSTF. CDR3 coding DNA: TGTGCCACCAGCAGAGATTCGACCGTTAGCACCTTC.

This clone was detected only once. This chain joins TRBV10-3 and TRBJ2-5; tentatively, D is TRBD1 (5 bases). This CDR3 has 14 amino acids. The germline V and J ends were trimmed by 3 bases and 4 bases, with 12 bases remaining between them. Germline CDR1 is ENHRY and CDR2 is SYGVKD. CDR3 in amino acids: CAISDTRVGETQYF. The CDR3, as DNA: TGTGCCATCAGTGATACCAGGGTAGGAGAGACCCAGTACTTC.

The genes are TRBV6-5 and TRBJ1-1, with 8 bases aligning to TRBD1. CDR1 and CDR2 (germline): MNHEY, SVGAGI. CDR3 length: 14 amino acids. Germline trimming cut 5 bases from V and 10 bases from J; bases unmatched to any gene: 12. The CDR3 nucleotides are TGTGCCAGCAGTCAGGACAGGGTGAGGCCCCGAGCTTTCTTT. Its translation: CASSQDRVRPRAFF.

The genes are TRBV28 and TRBJ2-3; 8 positions agree with TRBD2. This CDR3 has 18 residues. Trimming cost V 2 bases and J 0 bases; bases outside gene matches: 10. Germline CDR1 is MDHEN and CDR2 is SYDVKM. The CDR3 sequence is CASSLVLAERASTDTQYF. In nucleotides, the CDR3 is TGTGCCAGCAGTTTAGTACTAGCGGAACGGGCTAGCACAGATACGCAGTATTTT.

The J gene is TRBJ2-1, the V gene TRBV10-2, with D possibly matching TRBD2 (7 bases). Germline CDR1 WSHSY, CDR2 SAAADI. The CDR3 has 13 amino acids. V was cut by 8 bases and J by 8 bases, with 16 bases left in between. Written as DNA, the CDR3 is TGCGCCAGCCTGTCAAGGGGGGGGGATGAGCAGTTCTTC. It is translated as CASLSRGGDEQFF.

The chain couples TRBV19 to TRBJ1-5, with 9 bases aligning to TRBD1. This CDR3 is 14 amino acids long. J was trimmed by 5 bases and V by 5 bases; bases with no gene match: 4. The germline CDR1 and CDR2 sequences are LNHDA and SQIVND (reference sequence). The CDR3 coding sequence is TGTGCCAGTAGTCCAAGGGACAGGGATCAGCCCCAGCATTTT. Its translation is CASSPRDRDQPQHF.